This TCR beta chain was retrieved from a study of shared clonotypes between healthy human individuals. General study points: Around 5.4% of naive CD4 clonotypes were common to four donors.

Germline CDR1 reads SGHRS; CDR2 reads YFSETQ. This CDR3 has 13 residues. Between the trimmed V and J ends, which lost 3 bases and 5 bases, there was a span of 8 bases. As originally analysed: Because ImmunoSEQ provided only junction sequences with no quality scores, the filtering differed. Clones were sequenced by immunoSEQ multiplex PCR, and TCRdb holds only the in-frame ones, with some missing. V, J and clone size derive from that table, while D and trimming were established from the DNA sequence. The sample contains fewer than 200,000 clones, approximately 70% of which appear only once. Concerning this clone itself: Its specificity is unknown. This CDR3 is also generated by other DNA sequences in the sample.

The chain carries TRBV5-1 and TRBJ1-4; possibly TRBD1 for D (5 bases). Sequencing input: memory CD4+ T cells sorted from blood. Subset reported: CD45RA-negative fraction. The receptor's source is a man in his thirties or forties in good health. The CDR3 spells CASSSGPNEKLFF. CDR3 nucleotides: TGCGCCAGCAGCTCGGGACCCAATGAAAAACTGTTTTTT.